The rows below give T cell receptor beta chains drawn from one sample of a study of cytomegalovirus exposure and HLA in healthy donors. Data came from immunoSEQ multiplex PCR; TCRdb stores just in-frame clones and leaves some out. Of around 100,000 clones listed, roughly 70% are singletons. Source material: PBMCs. These receptors were collected from a man aged 40-50 years in good health and CMV-seropositive. CDR3s include the opening cysteine and the closing phenylalanine or tryptophan. The order of the fields is J gene, V gene, CDR3 protein.

>TRBJ2-3|TRBV4-2
CASRHTSGYTDTQYF
>TRBJ2-7|TRBV4-1
CASSLSGTGGEQYF
>TRBJ1-1|TRBV10-3
CATQRANTEAFF
>TRBJ1-1|TRBV9
CASSVDRGMNTEAFF
>TRBJ1-6|TRBV5-6
CASSLDPGGSPLHF
>TRBJ2-2|TRBV4-3
CASSHMTGELFF
>TRBJ1-4|TRBV19
CASRRFNEKLFF
>TRBJ1-1|TRBV6-6
CASSPLQGVGNTEAFF
>TRBJ1-2|TRBV6-1
CASSEDRTYGYTF
>TRBJ2-3|TRBV27
CASSLLAFGGRMEDTQYF
>TRBJ2-5|TRBV28
CASNQGAEETQYF
>TRBJ2-7|TRBV13
CASSLSDSVYEQYF
>TRBJ2-7|TRBV11-2
CASSPPAGVYEQYF
>TRBJ1-6|TRBV10-2
CASRWGGGNSPLHF
>TRBJ2-1|TRBV4-3
CASSQGWSLAGVSYNEQFF
>TRBJ1-5|TRBV5-5
CASSLGTGVSNQPQHF
>TRBJ2-7|TRBV7-9
CASSEAGTRVYEQYF
>TRBJ2-7|TRBV7-9
CSSSLARDEQYF
>TRBJ1-1|TRBV27
CASSLDLGTEAFF
>TRBJ2-7|TRBV10-3
CAISWGLAGGRKEQYF
>TRBJ1-5|TRBV10-2
CASSDRTGYRQPQHF
>TRBJ1-3|TRBV12-5
CASGLSGGNTIYF
>TRBJ1-5|TRBV7-2
CASSLPGQGRNQPQHF
>TRBJ2-5|TRBV9
CASSDRLAGGETQYF
>TRBJ2-3|TRBV7-9
CASSLARSTDTQYF
>TRBJ2-4|TRBV6-1
CASSEPGVDIQYF
>TRBJ2-5|TRBV30
CAWSAGGPLETQYF